This T cell receptor beta chain was captured in a study of cytomegalovirus exposure and HLA in healthy donors. Turning to the study itself: Some 180 million T cells yielded some 120 million unique TCR beta sequences in earlier analysis. General study findings and limits: Donor immune exposure was known only as CMV serostatus. In vitro confirmation showed three CMV-associated chains to be CMV antigen specific. Later analysis identified 17,000 or so TCR beta sequences associated with HLA alleles, using a false discovery rate threshold of 0.05.

About this clone: The antigen is unknown.

PCR was performed using 60 Vbeta and 13 Jbeta primers. Data came from immunoSEQ multiplex PCR; TCRdb stores just in-frame clones and leaves some out. The table includes roughly 90,000 clones, about 84% detected once. Germline V gives CDR1 MGHDK, CDR2 SYGVNS. V gave up 2 bases and J gave up 0 bases, with 11 bases separating them. CDR3 length: 16 amino acids. The sequencing sample was made of PBMCs. The chain is built from TRBV25-1 and TRBJ1-5, with a weak D call TRBD1 (6 bases). This sequence originates from a man between 18 and 29 years old in good health and CMV-seronegative. CDR3 bases: TGTGCCAGCAGTGAAACAGGGACGGATAGCAATCAGCCCCAGCATTTT. As protein: CASSETGTDSNQPQHF.